This T cell receptor beta chain was profiled in a study of cytomegalovirus exposure and HLA in healthy donors. Study results and caveats: Most subjects had HLA-A and HLA-B alleles reportedly predicted accurately by TCR beta sequences. A few CMV-associated chains proved CMV antigen-specific in vitro. There were around 160 TCR beta chains listed as cytomegalovirus-associated.

This CDR3 has 15 amino acids. The germline gives CDR1 SEHNR, CDR2 FQNEAQ (reference sequence). The trim removed 5 bases at V and 1 base at J, leaving 7 bases unmatched. In the case of this clone: As yet, its antigen is unknown.

In the PCR, 60 Vbeta and 13 Jbeta primers were used. Assay used: immunoSEQ multiplex PCR; TCRdb lists only in-frame clones, some missing. Seen here are tens of thousands of clones, 55% to 75% observed once, and the top ten hold less than 4%. This chain links TRBV7-9 with TRBJ2-7; TRBD1 matches 8 bases. The sequence derives from a woman in her 30s in good health and CMV-seronegative. Material: PBMCs. CDR3 protein: CASSTQGGRSYEQYF. CDR3 sequence (DNA): TGTGCCAGCAGCACACAGGGGGGAAGATCCTACGAGCAGTACTTC. The complete variable domain, with remaining parts taken from reference TRBV7-9 and TRBJ2-7, reads DTGVSQNPRHKITKRGQNVTFRCDPISEHNRLYWYRQTLGQGPEFLTYFQNEAQLEKSRLLSDRFSAERPKGSFSTLEIQRTEQGDSAMYLCASSTQGGRSYEQYFGPGTRLTVT.